A single sample is the source of the 10 T cell receptor beta chains below, sequenced in a study of blood T cells in healthy people across ages. A J-beta primer mix and a sample-barcoded 5' primer were used in a second PCR of about 7 to 12 cycles. TCRdb reprocessed the 5' RACE reads with MiXCR, giving one entry per CDR3 protein. Here the sample spans some 1,800,000 distinct CDR3 sequences, about two fifths being singletons. Sequencing was carried out using blood. Every receptor here comes from a human donor in good health.

This clonotype came up a few times. This chain connects TRBV6-5 to TRBJ2-7; the D call may be TRBD1 or TRBD2 (5 bases each). This CDR3 is 14 amino acids long. V lost 6 bases and J lost 4, with 16 bases in between. Germline assignment: CDR1 MNHEY and CDR2 SVGAGI. The CDR3 nucleotides read TGTGCCAGCAGCCAAAGGGACCTCAAATACGAGCAGTACTTC. It is translated as CASSQRDLKYEQYF.

This chain uses TRBV6-5 with TRBJ1-2; the D is unclear. CDR3 length: 15 amino acids. Trimming shortened V by 5 bases and J by 5 bases, and 18 bases separated the two germline ends. Per the germline V gene, CDR1 is MNHEY and CDR2 is SVGAGI. CDR3 residues: CASSNPGVLEYGYTF. CDR3 in DNA: TGTGCCAGCAGTAACCCCGGGGTCTTAGAATATGGCTACACCTTC.

The chain couples TRBV9 to TRBJ1-2, with unresolved D. The V gene lost 6 bases and the J gene lost 2 bases, with 17 bases spanning the gap. The V gene's germline CDR1 is SGDLS and CDR2 YYNGEE. The CDR3 is made up of 15 amino acids. CDR3: CASNRLEGGNYGYTF. CDR3 coding DNA: TGTGCCAGCAACCGACTCGAGGGCGGCAACTATGGCTACACCTTC.

V is TRBV9 and J is TRBJ2-6; no definite D call. V dropped 1 base and J dropped 1 base, with 18 bases sitting between them. The CDR3 has 19 amino acids. CDR1 is SGDLS, CDR2 YYNGEE, per germline. The CDR3 sequence is CASSVLPGQKMSGANVLTF. Written as DNA, the CDR3 is TGTGCCAGCAGCGTACTCCCGGGCCAAAAGATGTCTGGGGCCAACGTCCTGACTTTC.

The gene calls are TRBV7-3 and TRBJ1-6; 7 bases align to TRBD1. In germline, CDR1 is SGHTA, CDR2 FQGTGA. The CDR3 has 18 residues. V lost 11 bases, J lost 3 bases, and 19 bases stayed unmatched. This CDR3 reads CAGKRGQSLTGYNSPLHF. CDR3 DNA sequence: TGTGCCGGCAAGAGGGGACAGTCTCTCACTGGCTATAATTCACCCCTCCACTTT. The whole variable domain, remainder taken from reference TRBV7-3 and TRBJ1-6, is GAGVSQTPSNKVTEKGKYVELRCDPISGHTALYWYRQSLGQGPEFLIYFQGTGAADDSGLPNDRFFAVRPEGSVSTLKIQRTERGDSAVYLCAGKRGQSLTGYNSPLHFGNGTRLTVT.

This clonotype turned up a few times. V gene TRBV4-1 combines with J gene TRBJ2-1, with 8 bases lining up with TRBD2. This CDR3 region has 17 residues. The J segment lost 0 bases and the V segment lost 6 bases, leaving 10 bases of the junction unmatched. Germline lookup yields CDR1 MGHRA and CDR2 YSYEKL. CDR3 in DNA: TGCGCCAGCAGAAGGGGGGTTAGCGGGGTCTCCTACAATGAGCAGTTCTTC. As protein: CASRRGVSGVSYNEQFF.

Only a few counts were recorded for this clonotype. This chain links TRBV4-1 with TRBJ1-4; no definite D call. V was clipped by 1 base and J by 5 bases, with 11 bases between them. The germline gives CDR1 MGHRA, CDR2 YSYEKL. CDR3 length equals 15 residues. The CDR3 is CASSQVAGKNEKLFF. CDR3 DNA sequence: TGCGCCAGCAGCCAAGTGGCCGGGAAGAATGAAAAACTGTTTTTT.

This clonotype was seen a handful of times. Compared with germline, one end of the junction differs, possibly owing to a read error. The genes are TRBV6-1 and TRBJ2-3, with D possibly matching TRBD2 (5 bases). This CDR3 is built from 14 residues. Germline values: CDR1 MNHNS, CDR2 SASEGT. The CDR3 DNA follows: TGTGCCAGCCGTGACTACGCTCTCACAGATACGCAGTATTTT. Amino acid sequence: CASRDYALTDTQYF.

There are many counts of this clonotype. The V gene is TRBV5-5, the J gene TRBJ1-2; 7 positions agree with TRBD1. This CDR3 has 14 amino acids. Trimming at V came to 4 bases and at J to 0 bases, leaving 3 bases not matched to a gene. CDR1 and CDR2 (germline): SGHKS, YYEKEE (reference sequence). CDR3 DNA sequence: TGTGCCAGCAGCCCTACAGGGGCTAACTATGGCTACACCTTC. Its translation: CASSPTGANYGYTF.

This rearrangement joins TRBV14 to TRBJ2-1; D is perhaps TRBD2 (5 bases). The germline gives CDR1 SGHDN, CDR2 FVKESK. This CDR3 comprises 15 residues. V gave up 3 bases and J gave up 6 bases, with 15 bases separating them. The CDR3 DNA is TGTGCCAGCAGCCACCGGGATTTCCTGGGCAATGAGCAGTTCTTC. Protein: CASSHRDFLGNEQFF.